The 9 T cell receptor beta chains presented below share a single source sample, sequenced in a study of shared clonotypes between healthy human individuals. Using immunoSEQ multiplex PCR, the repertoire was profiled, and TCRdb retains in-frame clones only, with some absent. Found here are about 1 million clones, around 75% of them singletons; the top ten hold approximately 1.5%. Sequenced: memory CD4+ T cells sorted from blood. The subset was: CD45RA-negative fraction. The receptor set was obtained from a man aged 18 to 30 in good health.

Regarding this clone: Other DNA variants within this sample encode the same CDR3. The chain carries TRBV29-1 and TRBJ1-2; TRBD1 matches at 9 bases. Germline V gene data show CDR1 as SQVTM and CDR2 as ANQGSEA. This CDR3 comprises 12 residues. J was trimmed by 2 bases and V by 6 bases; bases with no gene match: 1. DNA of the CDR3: TGCAGCGTCGGACAGGGGAACTATGGCTACACCTTC. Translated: CSVGQGNYGYTF.

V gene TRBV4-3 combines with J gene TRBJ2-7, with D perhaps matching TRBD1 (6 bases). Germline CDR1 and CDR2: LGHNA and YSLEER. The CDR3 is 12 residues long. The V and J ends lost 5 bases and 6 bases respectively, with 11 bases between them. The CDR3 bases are TGCGCCAGCAGCTCCCAGGGGAGCGAGCAGTACTTC. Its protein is CASSSQGSEQYF.

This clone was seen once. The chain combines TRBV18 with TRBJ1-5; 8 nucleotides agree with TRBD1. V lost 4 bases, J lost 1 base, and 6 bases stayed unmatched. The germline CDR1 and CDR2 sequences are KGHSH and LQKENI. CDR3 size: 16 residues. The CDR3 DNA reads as TGTGCCAGCTCACTCGGGACAGGCGAAAGCAATCAGCCCCAGCATTTT. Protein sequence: CASSLGTGESNQPQHF.

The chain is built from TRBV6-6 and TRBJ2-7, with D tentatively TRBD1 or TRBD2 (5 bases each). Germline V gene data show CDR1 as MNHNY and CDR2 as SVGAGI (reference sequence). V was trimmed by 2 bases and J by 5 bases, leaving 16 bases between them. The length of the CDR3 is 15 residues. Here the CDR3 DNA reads TGTGCCAGCAGTTACGAGGGGAGTCTGGGACACGAGCAGTACTTC. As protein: CASSYEGSLGHEQYF.

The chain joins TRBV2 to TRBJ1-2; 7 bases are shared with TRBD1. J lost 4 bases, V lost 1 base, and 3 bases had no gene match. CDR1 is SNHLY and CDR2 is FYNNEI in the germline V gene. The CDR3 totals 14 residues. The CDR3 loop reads CASSEDRGIYGYTF. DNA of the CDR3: TGTGCCAGCAGTGAAGACAGGGGAATCTATGGCTACACCTTC.

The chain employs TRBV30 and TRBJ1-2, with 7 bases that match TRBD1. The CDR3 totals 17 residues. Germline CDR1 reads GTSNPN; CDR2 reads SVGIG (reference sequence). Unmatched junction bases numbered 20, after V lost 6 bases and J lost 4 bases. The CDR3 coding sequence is TGTGCCTGCCGGAGGGAGGGGGCGCCGGCCGGGAGCTATGGCTACACCTTC. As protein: CACRREGAPAGSYGYTF.

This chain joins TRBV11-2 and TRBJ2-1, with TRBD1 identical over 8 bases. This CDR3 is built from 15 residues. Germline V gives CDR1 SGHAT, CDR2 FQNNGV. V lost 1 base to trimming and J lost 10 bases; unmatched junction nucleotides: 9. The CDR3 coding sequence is TGTGCCAGCAGCTTAGGGACAGGGTTTGGTGGAGAGCAGTTCTTC. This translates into CASSLGTGFGGEQFF.

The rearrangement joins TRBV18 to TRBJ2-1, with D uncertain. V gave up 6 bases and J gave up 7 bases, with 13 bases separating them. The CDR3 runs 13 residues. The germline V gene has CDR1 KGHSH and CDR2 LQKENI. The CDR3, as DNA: TGTGCCAGCTCTCCTTTCGACCAGAATGAGCAGTTCTTC. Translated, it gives CASSPFDQNEQFF.

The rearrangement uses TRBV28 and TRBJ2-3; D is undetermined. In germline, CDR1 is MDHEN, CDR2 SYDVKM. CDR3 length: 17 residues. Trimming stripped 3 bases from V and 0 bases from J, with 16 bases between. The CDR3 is CASSLGVVTTSTDTQYF. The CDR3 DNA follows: TGTGCCAGCAGTTTGGGCGTCGTCACAACTAGCACAGATACGCAGTATTTT.